These T cell receptor beta chains were read from a single sample in a study of early T cells in non-severe SARS-CoV-2 infection. TCRdb recomputed calls from the 5' RACE reads with MiXCR, one row per CDR3 protein. Of approximately 120,000 distinct CDR3 sequences listed, approximately 15% are singletons. The sequencing input was whole blood. The receptors stem from an adult who was a healthcare worker with PCR-confirmed SARS-CoV-2 infection or an uninfected control (not recorded which). Both conserved end residues are part of each CDR3. D genes are given only for firm matches. Only part of the rows carry a size: once, few, many, or a class if the clone is expanded.

j_gene: TRBJ1-6; v_gene: TRBV12-3/TRBV12-4; d_gene: TRBD1; abundance: -; CDR3nt: TGTGCCAGCAGTGAATGGGGACAGTCAGACTCCTATAATTCACCCCTCCACTTT; CDR3aa: CASSEWGQSDSYNSPLHF
j_gene: TRBJ2-7; v_gene: TRBV15; d_gene: -; abundance: -; CDR3nt: TGTGCCACCAGCGGGGGACCGAGGGGCTACGAGCAGTACTTC; CDR3aa: CATSGGPRGYEQYF
j_gene: TRBJ1-1; v_gene: TRBV30; d_gene: -; abundance: few; CDR3nt: TGTGCCTGGAGAAGGGAACCTATGAACACTGAAGCTTTCTTT; CDR3aa: CAWRREPMNTEAFF
j_gene: TRBJ1-4; v_gene: TRBV4-1; d_gene: -; abundance: few; CDR3nt: TGCGCCAACAGCCAAGAAAGACAGACAAGTGGGAATGAAAAACTGTTTTTT; CDR3aa: CANSQERQTSGNEKLFF
j_gene: TRBJ2-2; v_gene: TRBV27; d_gene: -; abundance: few; CDR3nt: TGTGCCAGCAGTCCCCCTGTGGGTCCTGGGGAGCTGTTTTTT; CDR3aa: CASSPPVGPGELFF
j_gene: TRBJ1-1; v_gene: TRBV2; d_gene: -; abundance: -; CDR3nt: TGTGCCAGCAGCCCCAGGAAGGGGGACACTGAAGCTTTCTTT; CDR3aa: CASSPRKGDTEAFF
j_gene: TRBJ2-2; v_gene: TRBV2; d_gene: -; abundance: -; CDR3nt: TGTGCCAGCTCGGAGGGGGTCACCGGGGAGCTGTTTTTT; CDR3aa: CASSEGVTGELFF
j_gene: TRBJ2-3; v_gene: TRBV12-3/TRBV12-4; d_gene: -; abundance: many; CDR3nt: TGTGCCAGCAGGCACCCGCGCACAGATACGCAGTATTTT; CDR3aa: CASRHPRTDTQYF
j_gene: TRBJ1-1; v_gene: TRBV2; d_gene: -; abundance: -; CDR3nt: TGTGCCAGCAGCCAGGGATGGACTGAAGCTTTCTTT; CDR3aa: CASSQGWTEAFF
j_gene: TRBJ2-3; v_gene: TRBV29-1; d_gene: TRBD1; abundance: -; CDR3nt: TGCAGCGTTGCAAGAGGACCTGTGGGACAGCCAGATACGCAGTATTTT; CDR3aa: CSVARGPVGQPDTQYF
j_gene: TRBJ2-3; v_gene: TRBV29-1; d_gene: TRBD2; abundance: -; CDR3nt: TGCAGCGTCCCACTAGCGGTGGGGCCAGCAGATACGCAGTATTTT; CDR3aa: CSVPLAVGPADTQYF
j_gene: TRBJ2-3; v_gene: TRBV7-3; d_gene: -; abundance: few; CDR3nt: TGTGCCAGCAGCTTAACGCGGCGAGATACGCAGTATTTT; CDR3aa: CASSLTRRDTQYF
j_gene: TRBJ1-1; v_gene: TRBV20-1; d_gene: -; abundance: few; CDR3nt: TGCAGTGTTATGGCAGCCCCCATGAACACTGAAGTTTTCTTT; CDR3aa: CSVMAAPMNTEVFF
j_gene: TRBJ2-5; v_gene: TRBV5-1; d_gene: -; abundance: few; CDR3nt: TGCGCCAGCAGGATGCAAGAGACCCAGTACTTC; CDR3aa: CASRMQETQYF